One sample yielded the 3 T cell receptor beta chains listed below, sequenced in a study of graft-versus-host responses after intestinal transplantation. Sequencing was performed with immunoSEQ multiplex PCR; in TCRdb, only in-frame clones are kept and a portion is missing. The sample consists of around 20,000 clones, around 80% of them appearing once. The material sequenced was PBMCs, taken 14 days after transplant. The receptors derive from a human patient who received an intestinal transplant, so some T cells may come from the graft donor.

The chain carries TRBV29-1 and TRBJ2-1; 7 bases line up with TRBD2. The germline gives CDR1 SQVTM, CDR2 ANQGSEA. The CDR3 consists of 13 residues. V dropped 4 bases and J dropped 4; count of bases not matched to a gene: 4. The CDR3 DNA follows: TGCAGCGTTGTCCTAGCGGCATACAATGAGCAGTTCTTC. Translating gives CSVVLAAYNEQFF.

The rearrangement uses TRBV30 and TRBJ2-5, with TRBD2 as a possible D gene (6 bases). Per germline, CDR1 GTSNPN and CDR2 SVGIG (reference sequence). V lost 0 bases and J lost 2, with 13 bases in between. The CDR3 totals 15 residues. The CDR3 nucleotides read TGTGCCTGGAGTGTTTTTGGAGGGTTTCAAGAGACCCAGTACTTC. Translating gives CAWSVFGGFQETQYF.

The V and J genes are TRBV27 and TRBJ2-3; D might be TRBD2 (5 bases). Germline V lookup: CDR1 MNHEY, CDR2 SMNVEV (reference sequence). This CDR3 has 16 amino acids. Trimming removed 5 bases from V and 2 bases from J, with 17 bases in between. CDR3 sequence: CASSRAGPAVTDTQYF. The CDR3 DNA follows: TGTGCCAGCAGTCGAGCCGGGCCAGCGGTCACAGATACGCAGTATTTT.